Included here is one T cell receptor (beta chain) sequence, with context. What antigen it recognizes has not been identified. The sample holds no much larger clone one base away, and base qualities are not on file. Library method: PCR. Sequencing relied on an Illumina HiSeq 2500. To normalize quantification of the TCRbeta repertoire, the TCR libraries were built with molecular barcoding that relied on unique molecular identifiers. Using fastp trimming at Q25 and MiXCR clonotype assembly, TCRdb reanalyzed the public sequencing data and kept in-frame beta chains. Identical CDR3 protein sequences are pooled into one entry, listed with their most common genes and DNA. The sample includes roughly 500,000 distinct CDR3 sequences, with approximately 20% observed a single time. Jointly, the top ten make up approximately 3% of the sample. This specimen comes from a study of T-cell reconstitution after alpha-beta-depleted transplantation in children (dated by TCRdb to the mid-2010s). Study-level background: The study quantitatively tracked T-cell immune reconstitution after TCRalphabeta/CD19-depleted allogeneic hematopoietic cell transplantation in children using TCR repertoire profiling.

V gives up 2 bases and J gives up 3 bases, and the segment between their germline ends measures 14 bases. From a lookup of the germline V gene, CDR1 and CDR2 are SGHRS and YFSETQ. The CDR3 measures 15 amino acids from cysteine to phenylalanine. The entry retains the CDR3 DNA only, 45 bases that are in frame from base 1. The receptor's source is a human donor who donated a stem cell graft to a child with acute lymphoblastic leukemia. The sequence joins TRBV5-1 to TRBJ1-1, with a tentative D gene TRBD1 over 6 matching bases. Material: PBMCs from the stem cell graft donor, obtained from the stem cell graft. The sequenced DNA is TGCGCCAGCAGCTTACTGGGGGCCCGGGACACTGAAGCTTTCTTT. Translation gives CASSLLGARDTEAFF.